This TCR beta chain was profiled in a study of T cell changes during pregnancy in multiple sclerosis. The table came from immunoSEQ multiplex PCR; TCRdb's copy has only in-frame clones and leaves some out. This sample has tens of thousands of clones, with 90% found just once. The CDR3 is 14 amino acids. Trimming removed 0 bases from V and 9 bases from J, with 12 bases in between. Per germline, CDR1 SGHDN and CDR2 FVKESK. The sequence derives from a female donor in good health, enrolled as a control in a pregnancy study. The material was peripheral blood, obtained after pregnancy. The chain is built from TRBV14 and TRBJ2-1; D is perhaps TRBD2 (5 bases). The chain's CDR3 is CASSQDQTGSEQFF. The DNA for the CDR3 is TGTGCCAGCAGCCAAGATCAAACGGGGAGTGAGCAGTTCTTC.